One and the same sample provided the 29 T cell receptor beta chains below, sequenced in a study of brain T cells in children with intractable seizures. Method: immunoSEQ multiplex PCR; TCRdb's copy keeps in-frame clones and lacks some. The data hold roughly 80,000 clones, with under 95% observed a single time. The input for sequencing was peripheral blood, taken at surgery. All receptors derive from a girl aged 2-10 years with Rasmussen encephalitis and intractable seizures.

This clone was detected only once. CDR3 sequence: CASSPMTSGVHNEQFF. The DNA for the CDR3 is TGTGCCAGCTCACCGATGACTAGCGGGGTCCACAATGAGCAGTTCTTC. This rearrangement joins TRBV18 to TRBJ2-1; 11 nucleotides match TRBD2. Per the germline V gene, CDR1 is KGHSH and CDR2 is LQKENI. This CDR3 comprises 16 residues. Trimming at V came to 3 bases and at J to 5 bases, leaving 6 bases not matched to a gene.

This chain links TRBV5-1 with TRBJ1-1; tentative D call: TRBD1 (6 bases). CDR1 SGHRS and CDR2 YFSETQ come from the germline V gene. V was trimmed by 7 bases and J by 4 bases, leaving 14 bases between them. The CDR3 covers 13 residues. CDR3 sequence: CASQGQPATEAFF. CDR3 coding DNA: TGCGCCAGCCAAGGACAGCCGGCCACTGAAGCTTTCTTT.

The V call is TRBV19, the J call TRBJ2-1; 12 bases match TRBD2. Trimming took 3 bases from V and 6 from J; bases not matched to a gene: 3. CDR3 length: 15 residues. CDR1 is LNHDA and CDR2 is SQIVND in the germline V gene (reference sequence). This CDR3 reads CASSIPGLAGNEQFF. The CDR3 nucleotides are TGTGCCAGTAGTATTCCGGGACTAGCGGGCAATGAGCAGTTCTTC.

J is TRBJ2-1 and V is TRBV21-1; TRBD2, the table's D call, was not compared with the DNA. TRBV21-1 is a pseudogene segment. The length of the CDR3 is 18 residues. The CDR3 sequence is CASSKGTSGRGSYNEQFF. In DNA, the CDR3 is TGTGCCAGCAGCAAAGGGACTAGCGGGAGAGGATCCTACAATGAGCAGTTCTTC.

The rearrangement joins TRBV5-1 to TRBJ2-7, with TRBD2 matching over 7 bases. V lost 7 bases and J lost 0; bases outside the gene matches: 7. Germline CDR1 is SGHRS and CDR2 is YFSETQ. CDR3 size: 14 residues. The chain's CDR3 is CASAGREDSYEQYF. DNA for the CDR3: TGCGCCAGCGCCGGACGGGAGGACTCCTACGAGCAGTACTTC.

This clone is a singleton in its sample. The J gene is TRBJ2-3, the V gene TRBV5-1, with a weak D call TRBD1 (6 bases). Germline CDR1 and CDR2: SGHRS and YFSETQ. Trimming removed 2 bases from V and 0 bases from J, with 7 bases in between. The CDR3 sequence is 14 residues long. CDR3 sequence: CASSLQGSTDTQYF. The DNA for the CDR3 is TGCGCCAGCAGCTTACAGGGAAGCACAGATACGCAGTATTTT.

The CDR3 loop is CSALGNEQFF. CDR3 DNA sequence: TGCAGTGCCCTGGGGAATGAGCAGTTCTTC. The V and J genes are TRBV20-1 and TRBJ2-1, with no clear D. The CDR3 runs 10 residues. Germline lookup yields CDR1 DFQATT and CDR2 SNEGSKA (reference sequence). Between the trimmed V and J ends, which lost 6 bases and 7 bases, there was a span of 7 bases.

This chain links TRBV20-1 with TRBJ2-7, with D hard to call. Germline V CDR1 and CDR2: DFQATT, SNEGSKA (reference sequence). V shed 3 bases and J shed 1 base, with 7 bases lying between them. The CDR3 has 12 amino acids. This CDR3 is CSASPFSYEQYF. In nucleotides, the CDR3 is TGCAGTGCTAGTCCCTTTTCCTACGAGCAGTACTTC.

V and J are TRBV3-1 (or the pseudogene TRBV3-2) and TRBJ2-7; 12 bases map to TRBD2. In germline, CDR1 is LGHDT, CDR2 YNNKEL (reference sequence). The trim removed 6 bases at V and 2 bases at J, leaving 2 bases unmatched. This CDR3 is 14 amino acids long. The CDR3 sequence: CASRPSGGAYEQYF. For the CDR3, the DNA is TGTGCCAGCAGGCCTAGCGGGGGGGCCTACGAGCAGTACTTC.

The chain combines TRBV24-1 with TRBJ2-3; 7 bases match TRBD2. V trimming: 0 bases; J trimming: 1 base; junction bases outside the gene matches: 0. This CDR3 spans 15 amino acids. Per the germline V gene, CDR1 is KGHDR and CDR2 is SFDVKD. The DNA for the CDR3 is TGTGCCACCAGTGATTTGAGCGGGGGCACAGATACGCAGTATTTT. Amino acids: CATSDLSGGTDTQYF.

This clone was counted ten times or more. This sample includes further DNA sequences coding for the same CDR3. The genes are TRBV4-1 and TRBJ1-5; D gene unclear. In germline, CDR1 is MGHRA, CDR2 YSYEKL. The ends were cut back, 0 bases at V and 7 bases at J, with 10 bases in the middle. The CDR3 extends over 14 amino acids. The CDR3 sequence: CASSQEGPNQPQHF. DNA for the CDR3: TGCGCCAGCAGCCAAGAGGGCCCGAACCAGCCCCAGCATTTT.

The chain carries TRBV28 and TRBJ2-3; either TRBD1 or TRBD2 may fit D (5 bases each). V was clipped by 6 bases and J by 5 bases, with 12 bases between them. The CDR3 is 13 amino acids. Germline CDR1 and CDR2: MDHEN and SYDVKM. Here the CDR3 reads CASRRGEGDTQYF. The CDR3 DNA reads as TGTGCCAGCAGGAGGGGCGAGGGAGATACGCAGTATTTT.

The rearrangement links TRBV27 to TRBJ2-1; D tentatively fits TRBD1 or TRBD2 (5 bases each). The CDR3 is made up of 12 amino acids. Germline loops: CDR1 MNHEY, CDR2 SMNVEV (reference sequence). Trimming left V 11 bases short and J 9 bases short, with 17 bases between. CDR3 region: CAPRPRDGEQFF. In DNA form, the CDR3 reads TGTGCCCCCCGCCCTAGGGACGGTGAGCAGTTCTTC.

About this clone: The junction departs from the called germline gene at one end, perhaps through a read error. This chain joins TRBV30 and TRBJ1-4, with D maybe TRBD1 (5 bases). This CDR3 spans 13 amino acids. CDR1 and CDR2 from the germline V gene are GTSNPN and SVGIG (reference sequence). DNA of the CDR3: TGTGCCTGGAATGAGGGGCGCAATGGAAAACTGTTTTTT. Amino acid sequence: CAWNEGRNGKLFF.

The chain employs TRBV5-6 and TRBJ2-7; TRBD2 matches 7 bases. The germline gives CDR1 SGHDT, CDR2 YYEEEE. The V and J ends lost 4 bases and 2 bases, in that order; junction bases with no gene match: 3. This CDR3 spans 13 amino acids. In DNA form, the CDR3 reads TGTGCCAGCAGCGGGACTACCCCCTACGAGCAGTACTTC. Its translation is CASSGTTPYEQYF.

This rearrangement joins TRBV7-9 to TRBJ2-2; no clear D gene. Trimming took 5 bases from V and 2 from J, leaving 15 bases between them. CDR3 length: 16 amino acids. Germline CDR1 reads SEHNR; CDR2 reads FQNEAQ (reference sequence). The DNA of the CDR3 is TGTGCCAGCAGCCCGAACAGAATGATTAACACCGGGGAGCTGTTTTTT. It yields the protein CASSPNRMINTGELFF.

This clone was seen once. V and J are TRBV3-1 (or the pseudogene TRBV3-2) and TRBJ2-1; TRBD1 agrees at 8 bases. The germline CDR1 and CDR2 sequences are LGHDT and YNNKEL (reference sequence). J lost 1 base, V lost 0 bases, and 8 bases had no gene match. The CDR3 is 18 residues long. The CDR3 is CASSQDDRGDLSYNEQFF. For the CDR3, the DNA is TGTGCCAGCAGCCAAGACGACAGGGGAGATTTGTCCTACAATGAGCAGTTCTTC.

The chain is built from TRBV4-2 and TRBJ2-6, with a possible D match to TRBD2 (6 bases). Germline assignment: CDR1 LGHNA and CDR2 YNFKEQ. Deletions cut 1 base from V and 0 bases from J, with 10 bases between. This CDR3 contains 17 residues. The CDR3 loop reads CASSQGTMNSGANVLTF. DNA of the CDR3: TGTGCCAGCAGCCAAGGGACTATGAACTCTGGGGCCAACGTCCTGACTTTC.

The chain employs TRBV2 and TRBJ2-5; D gene unclear. Germline V gene sequence: CDR1 SNHLY, CDR2 FYNNEI. Trimming cost V 4 bases and J 0 bases, with 9 bases left between them. The CDR3 loop spans 14 amino acids. The CDR3 spells CASSGRSDQETQYF. The CDR3 DNA is TGTGCCAGCAGTGGCAGAAGTGACCAAGAGACCCAGTACTTC. The whole variable domain, filled in from reference TRBV2 and TRBJ2-5, reads EPEVTQTPSHQVTQMGQEVILRCVPISNHLYFYWYRQILGQKVEFLVSFYNNEISEKSEIFDDQFSVERPDGSNFTLKIRSTKLEDSAMYFCASSGRSDQETQYFGPGTRLLVL.

The chain recombines TRBV6-5 with TRBJ1-2, with 8 bases lining up with TRBD1. The trim removed 0 bases at V and 6 bases at J, leaving 3 bases unmatched. The CDR3 runs to 14 residues. CDR1 is MNHEY, CDR2 SVGAGI, per germline. CDR3 loop: CASSYSGTGHGYTF. CDR3 in DNA: TGTGCCAGCAGTTACTCCGGGACAGGACATGGCTACACCTTC.

The chain combines TRBV19 with TRBJ2-7, with TRBD1 matching over 9 bases. The V and J ends lost 4 bases and 2 bases, in that order; junction bases with no gene match: 6. This CDR3 spans 15 amino acids. Germline CDR1 reads LNHDA; CDR2 reads SQIVND (reference sequence). In DNA form, the CDR3 reads TGTGCCAGTAGTACCCTGGGACAGGGAACCTACGAGCAGTACTTC. Translating it yields CASSTLGQGTYEQYF.

The J gene is TRBJ1-1, the V gene TRBV10-2; 7 bases fit TRBD1. V lost 2 bases and J lost 10; bases outside the gene matches: 4. CDR1 and CDR2 from the germline V gene are WSHSY and SAAADI. CDR3 size: 12 residues. The CDR3 DNA reads as TGCGCCAGCAGTGAGAGACAGGGCTTAGCTTTCTTT. Its translation is CASSERQGLAFF.

The gene calls are TRBV5-1 and TRBJ2-7, with a possible D match to TRBD1 (5 bases). Per the germline V gene, CDR1 is SGHRS and CDR2 is YFSETQ. This CDR3 region has 14 residues. Trimming cost V 0 bases and J 5 bases, with 12 bases left between them. CDR3 bases: TGCGCCAGCAGCTTGGTGACAGCAAAGGACGAGCAGTACTTC. Translated: CASSLVTAKDEQYF.

The chain combines TRBV6-6 with TRBJ2-7; D is perhaps TRBD2 (5 bases). Germline V CDR1 and CDR2: MNHNY, SVGAGI (reference sequence). Deletions cut 6 bases from V and 6 bases from J, with 18 bases between. CDR3 length equals 14 residues. As DNA, the CDR3 is TGTGCCAGCAGCCTTGGGAGTTTTGGGCTCGAGCAGTACTTC. This sequence encodes CASSLGSFGLEQYF.

The chain uses TRBV7-3 and TRBJ2-1; tentatively, D is TRBD2 (6 bases). CDR3 length equals 16 residues. V lost 3 bases to trimming and J lost 5 bases, with 17 bases between them. Germline CDR1 is SGHTA and CDR2 is FQGTGA. CDR3 amino acids: CASSLGDGGINNEQFF. The DNA for the CDR3 is TGTGCCAGCAGCTTGGGGGACGGGGGAATCAACAATGAGCAGTTCTTC.

The rearrangement joins TRBV5-6 to TRBJ2-7; 10 bases are shared with TRBD1. The CDR3 is made up of 18 amino acids. The germline CDR1 and CDR2 sequences are SGHDT and YYEEEE. V dropped 0 bases and J dropped 6; count of bases not matched to a gene: 15. This CDR3 is CASSLVWDRGMGMGEQYF. CDR3 coding DNA: TGTGCCAGCAGCTTGGTCTGGGACAGGGGAATGGGGATGGGCGAGCAGTACTTC.

The chain has TRBV3-1 (or the pseudogene TRBV3-2) and TRBJ2-6, with D perhaps TRBD1 (6 bases). The length of the CDR3 is 20 residues. Germline assignment: CDR1 LGHDT and CDR2 YNNKEL (reference sequence). V was shortened by 5 bases and J by 0 bases, with 23 bases between the two germline ends. CDR3 region: CASSEWAGALFSSGANVLTF. The CDR3 nucleotides are TGTGCCAGCAGCGAATGGGCAGGGGCACTTTTTAGCTCTGGGGCCAACGTCCTGACTTTC.

The chain recombines TRBV5-4 with TRBJ2-3; 8 bases are a match to TRBD2. V shed 2 bases and J 2 bases; nucleotides not matched to a gene: 1. Looked up from germline, CDR1 is SGHNT and CDR2 is YYREEE (reference sequence). The CDR3 runs to 14 residues. CDR3 sequence reads: CASSFSGNTDTQYF. The CDR3 coding sequence is TGTGCCAGCAGCTTTAGCGGGAACACAGATACGCAGTATTTT. The full variable domain, with the rest looked up from reference TRBV5-4 and TRBJ2-3, is ETGVTQSPTHLIKTRGQQVTLRCSSQSGHNTVSWYQQALGQGPQFIFQYYREEENGRGNFPPRFSGLQFPNYSSELNVNALELDDSALYLCASSFSGNTDTQYFGPGTRLTVL.

This chain uses TRBV28 with TRBJ1-2, with D uncertain. The V end lost 0 bases, the J end lost 4 bases, and 12 bases lay between the germline ends. This CDR3 has 15 amino acids. Germline CDR1 MDHEN, CDR2 SYDVKM. In DNA form, the CDR3 reads TGTGCCAGCAGTTTATGGCCGTCAGGACCCTATGGCTACACCTTC. Its protein product is CASSLWPSGPYGYTF.